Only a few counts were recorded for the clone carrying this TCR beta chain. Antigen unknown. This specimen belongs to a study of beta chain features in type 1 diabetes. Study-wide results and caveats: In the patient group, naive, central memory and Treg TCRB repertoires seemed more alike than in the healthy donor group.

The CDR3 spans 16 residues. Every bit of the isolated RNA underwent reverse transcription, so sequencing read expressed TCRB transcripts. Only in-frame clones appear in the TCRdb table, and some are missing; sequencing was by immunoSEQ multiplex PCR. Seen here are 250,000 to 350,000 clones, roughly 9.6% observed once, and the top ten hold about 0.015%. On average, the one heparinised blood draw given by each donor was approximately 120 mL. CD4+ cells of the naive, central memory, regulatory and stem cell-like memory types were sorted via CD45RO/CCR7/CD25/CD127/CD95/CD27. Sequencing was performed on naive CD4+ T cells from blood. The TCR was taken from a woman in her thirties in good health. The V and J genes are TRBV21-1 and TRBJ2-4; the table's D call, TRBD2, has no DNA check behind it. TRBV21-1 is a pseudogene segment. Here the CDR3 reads CASRHRGDLSKNIQYF. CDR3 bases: TGTGCCAGCCGCCATCGGGGTGACCTTTCCAAAAACATTCAGTACTTC.